These T cell receptor beta chains were read from a single sample in a study of cytomegalovirus exposure and HLA in healthy donors. Profiling relied on immunoSEQ multiplex PCR, and the TCRdb table lists in-frame clones only, not all of them. This table has about 220,000 clones, about 90% appearing once. Sequencing used PBMCs. The origin of the receptors is a woman aged 18-29 years in good health and CMV-seronegative. The CDR3 runs from the conserved cysteine through the conserved F or W. D genes are given only for firm matches. Part of the rows lack a size; the others show once, few, many or a class for expanded clones.

J gene	D gene	clone size	V gene	CDR3 length	CDR3 protein	CDR3 DNA
TRBJ1-1	.	.	TRBV9	15	CASSVVAGVNTEAFF	TGTGCCAGCAGCGTAGTTGCCGGGGTGAACACTGAAGCTTTCTTT
TRBJ2-5	.	.	TRBV27	16	CASSLVWPSGGETQYF	TGTGCCAGCAGTTTAGTGTGGCCAAGCGGCGGAGAGACCCAGTACTTC
TRBJ2-1	.	.	TRBV5-1	15	CASSLGPSEYNEQFF	TGCGCCAGCAGCTTGGGGCCTAGCGAATACAATGAGCAGTTCTTC
TRBJ1-1	.	.	TRBV7-9	12	CAEERLGPEAFF	TGTGCCGAGGAGAGACTGGGTCCTGAAGCTTTCTTT
TRBJ2-7	.	.	TRBV29-1	11	CSAGFGYEQYF	TGCAGCGCAGGGTTTGGTTACGAGCAGTACTTC
TRBJ2-7	.	.	TRBV10-3	12	CAISTETYEQYF	TGTGCCATCAGCACCGAGACCTACGAGCAGTACTTC
TRBJ2-5	.	.	TRBV5-5	14	CASSLLGGTETQYF	TGTGCCAGCAGCTTGCTTGGGGGGACGGAGACCCAGTACTTC
TRBJ1-6	.	.	TRBV9	20	CASSVEPAGLLHSYNSPLHF	TGTGCCAGCAGCGTAGAACCCGCAGGCCTTTTACACTCCTATAATTCACCCCTCCACTTT
TRBJ1-1	.	.	TRBV9	14	CASSVTGTQYPAFF	TGTGCCAGCAGCGTAACCGGGACACAATATCCGGCTTTCTTT
TRBJ1-3	TRBD1	.	TRBV6-1	15	CASRSTGDSGNTIYF	TGTGCCAGCAGGTCAACAGGGGATTCTGGAAACACCATATATTTT
TRBJ2-7	.	.	TRBV7-9	15	CASSSGDRLWYEQYF	TGTGCCAGCAGCTCAGGGGACCGCCTTTGGTACGAGCAGTACTTC
TRBJ2-2	.	.	TRBV7-9	14	CASSFAGNTGELFF	TGTGCCAGCAGCTTCGCAGGGAACACCGGGGAGCTGTTTTTT
TRBJ2-2	.	.	TRBV5-1	17	CASDRDIYSKNTGELFF	TGCGCCAGCGACCGGGACATCTACTCCAAAAACACCGGGGAGCTGTTTTTT
TRBJ1-5	TRBD1	.	TRBV7-8	15	CASSSGGQGYQPQHF	TGTGCCAGCAGCTCAGGGGGACAAGGATATCAGCCCCAGCATTTT
TRBJ2-1	TRBD1	.	TRBV7-9	13	CASSTGDHNEQFF	TGTGCCAGCAGCACAGGGGATCACAATGAGCAGTTCTTC
TRBJ2-3	TRBD2	.	TRBV5-1	20	CASSPGWRLAGERGTDTQYF	TGCGCCAGCAGCCCAGGGTGGAGGCTAGCGGGAGAGCGTGGCACAGATACGCAGTATTTT
TRBJ2-4	TRBD1	.	TRBV30	14	CAWGQTGGAGIQYF	TGTGCCTGGGGCCAGACAGGGGGCGCCGGCATTCAGTACTTC
TRBJ2-3	.	once	TRBV5-1	14	CASSLVESPDTQYF	TGCGCCAGCAGCTTGGTTGAGAGTCCAGATACGCAGTATTTT
TRBJ1-1	TRBD1	.	TRBV6-1	14	CASIKAGGSTEAFF	TGTGCCAGCATAAAGGCAGGGGGAAGCACTGAAGCTTTCTTT
TRBJ2-5	.	.	TRBV28	15	CASSPEGQYQETQYF	TGTGCCAGCAGTCCCGAAGGACAGTACCAAGAGACCCAGTACTTC
TRBJ2-2	TRBD2	.	TRBV10-3	17	CAISRLGSGANTGELFF	TGTGCCATCAGTCGCTTAGGTAGCGGGGCCAACACCGGGGAGCTGTTTTTT
TRBJ2-1	.	.	TRBV30	12	CAWSVSNGKEFF	TGTGCCTGGAGTGTAAGTAACGGGAAGGAGTTCTTC
TRBJ2-7	TRBD2	.	TRBV30	13	CACLAATPYEQYF	TGTGCCTGCCTAGCGGCTACCCCCTACGAGCAGTACTTC
TRBJ2-1	TRBD2	.	TRBV4-2	15	CASSLLAGIYNEQFF	TGTGCCAGCAGCCTACTAGCGGGAATCTACAATGAGCAGTTCTTC
TRBJ2-1	TRBD2	.	TRBV7-8	14	CASSQGLAGVEQFF	TGTGCCAGCAGTCAAGGACTAGCGGGAGTTGAGCAGTTCTTC
TRBJ1-1	.	.	TRBV7-8	14	CASSLTPSGTEAFF	TGTGCCAGCAGCTTAACCCCCTCGGGCACTGAAGCTTTCTTT